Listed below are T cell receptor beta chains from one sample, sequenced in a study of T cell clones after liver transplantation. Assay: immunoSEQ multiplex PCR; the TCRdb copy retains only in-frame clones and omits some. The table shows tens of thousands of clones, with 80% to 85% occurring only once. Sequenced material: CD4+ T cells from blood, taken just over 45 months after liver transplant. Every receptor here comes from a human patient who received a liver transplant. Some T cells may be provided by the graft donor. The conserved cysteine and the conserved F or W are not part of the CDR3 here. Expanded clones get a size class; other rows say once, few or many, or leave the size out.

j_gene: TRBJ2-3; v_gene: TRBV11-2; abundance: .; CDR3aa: ASSSRPSGSGTDTQY
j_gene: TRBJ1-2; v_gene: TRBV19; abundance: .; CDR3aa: ASSYRGLNYGYT
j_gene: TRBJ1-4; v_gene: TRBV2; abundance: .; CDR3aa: ASRSDRGNEKLF
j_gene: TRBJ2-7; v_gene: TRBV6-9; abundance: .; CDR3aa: ASSREVSYEQY
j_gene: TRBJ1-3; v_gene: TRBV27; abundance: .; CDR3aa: ASRSSGNTIY
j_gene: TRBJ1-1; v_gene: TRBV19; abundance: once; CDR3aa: ASRSRQGSTKNTEAF
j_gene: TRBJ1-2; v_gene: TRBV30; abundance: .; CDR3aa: AWSRQGYGYT
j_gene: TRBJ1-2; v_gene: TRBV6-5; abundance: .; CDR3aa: ASSPRVGGGYT
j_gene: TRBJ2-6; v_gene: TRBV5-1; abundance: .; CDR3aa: ASSPLPLSGANVLT
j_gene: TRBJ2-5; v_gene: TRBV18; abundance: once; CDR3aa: ASSPRVGETQY
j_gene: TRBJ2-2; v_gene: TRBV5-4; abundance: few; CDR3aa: ASSPGTSGGRGTGELF
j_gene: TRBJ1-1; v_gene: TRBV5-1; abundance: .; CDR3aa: ASSLNGVTEAF
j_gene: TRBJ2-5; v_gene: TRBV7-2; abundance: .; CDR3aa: ASTPHSASRETQY
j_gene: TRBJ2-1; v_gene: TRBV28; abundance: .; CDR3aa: ASSFMVSIYNEQF
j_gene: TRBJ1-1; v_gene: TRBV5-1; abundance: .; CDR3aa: ASSTAGTEAF
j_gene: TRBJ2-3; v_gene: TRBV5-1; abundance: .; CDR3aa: ASSNGQGEADTQY
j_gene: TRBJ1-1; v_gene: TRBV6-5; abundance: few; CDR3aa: ASSYLGGRGLQAF
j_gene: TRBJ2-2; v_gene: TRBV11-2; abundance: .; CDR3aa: ASSQIRLANTGELF
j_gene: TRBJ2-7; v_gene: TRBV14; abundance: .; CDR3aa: ASSQGGQAISYEQY
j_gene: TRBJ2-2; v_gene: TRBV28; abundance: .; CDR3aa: ASSPPTGPRTHTGELF
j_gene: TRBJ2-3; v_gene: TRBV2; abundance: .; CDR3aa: ASSEGLAGGPDTQY
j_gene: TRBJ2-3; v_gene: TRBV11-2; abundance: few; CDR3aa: ASSLGSYGQY
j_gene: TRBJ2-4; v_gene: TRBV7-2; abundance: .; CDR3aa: ASSFGTGGSKNIQY
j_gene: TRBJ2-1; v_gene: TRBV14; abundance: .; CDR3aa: ASSHGPDRGRNNEQF
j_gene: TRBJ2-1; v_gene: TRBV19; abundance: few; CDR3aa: ASRRDPSSYNEQF
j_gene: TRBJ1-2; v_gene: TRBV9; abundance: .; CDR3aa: ASSSVGFHGYT
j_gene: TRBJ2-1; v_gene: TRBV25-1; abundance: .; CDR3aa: ASSEYAGGPYNEQF
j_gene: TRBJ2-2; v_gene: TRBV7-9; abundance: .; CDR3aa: ASSLATSGVAGELF
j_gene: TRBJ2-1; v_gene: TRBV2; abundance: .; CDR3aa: ASSEGFGVQF